The entry that follows covers one TCR beta chain sequence. This CDR3 contains 11 residues. The germline V and J ends were trimmed by 2 bases and 2 bases, with 4 bases remaining between them. In germline, CDR1 is DFQATT, CDR2 SNEGSKA (reference sequence). Clones were read by immunoSEQ multiplex PCR, and TCRdb kept only the in-frame ones, dropping some. The sample contains around 100,000 clones, 88% of which appear only once. The data stem from a study of control samples from healthy donors and cancer patients. Input material: blood. This sequence originates from a man younger than 45 in good health. The V and J genes are TRBV20-1 and TRBJ2-7; D is uncertain. CDR3 sequence reads: CSARQAYEQYF. Written as DNA, the CDR3 is TGCAGTGCTAGACAGGCCTACGAGCAGTACTTC.